Below are 23 T cell receptor beta chains sequenced from a single sample in a study of blood T cells in healthy people across ages. Combining a sample-barcoded 5' primer with a J-beta primer mix, a second PCR ran for 7 to 11 cycles. TCRdb recomputed calls from the 5' RACE reads with MiXCR, one row per CDR3 protein. The sample records about 1.8 million distinct CDR3 sequences, around 48% being singletons. What was sequenced was blood. The source of these receptors is a woman aged 40-49 years in good health.

The CDR3: CASSHGLAKNIQYF. Written as DNA, the CDR3 is TGCGCCAGCAGCCACGGTCTAGCCAAAAACATTCAGTACTTC. The chain uses TRBV4-1 and TRBJ2-4; D unclear. The germline V gene has CDR1 MGHRA and CDR2 YSYEKL. The CDR3 covers 14 residues. V was cut by 3 bases and J by 0 bases, with 6 bases left in between.

The chain has TRBV6-2 or TRBV6-3 and TRBJ2-7; D gene unclear. Germline-derived CDR1 and CDR2 are MNHEY and SVGEGT. The CDR3 covers 13 residues. V gave up 8 bases and J gave up 2 bases, with 13 bases separating them. The CDR3 region is CASVGDGTYEQYF. CDR3 nucleotides: TGTGCCAGCGTGGGTGACGGAACCTACGAGCAGTACTTC.

This clonotype was seen just once. V usage is TRBV19 and J usage is TRBJ2-7, with 13 bases fitting TRBD2. The V and J ends lost 4 bases and 4 bases, in that order; junction bases with no gene match: 13. The CDR3 covers 18 residues. Germline V CDR1 and CDR2: LNHDA, SQIVND (reference sequence). The CDR3 DNA follows: TGTGCCAGTAGTACAACCGGGGGACTAGCGGGAAATCTGTACGAGCAGTACTTC. Translated, it gives CASSTTGGLAGNLYEQYF.

The rearrangement joins TRBV7-9 to TRBJ2-3, with 9 positions matching TRBD2. The germline CDR1 and CDR2 sequences are SEHNR and FQNEAQ (reference sequence). Unmatched junction bases numbered 5, after V lost 4 bases and J lost 3 bases. CDR3 length: 15 amino acids. The CDR3 loop is CASSSRGGQTDTQYF. The CDR3 DNA sequence: TGTGCCAGCAGCTCGCGGGGGGGCCAGACAGATACGCAGTATTTT. Variable domain in full (rest from reference TRBV7-9 and TRBJ2-3): DTGVSQNPRHKITKRGQNVTFRCDPISEHNRLYWYRQTLGQGPEFLTYFQNEAQLEKSRLLSDRFSAERPKGSFSTLEIQRTEQGDSAMYLCASSSRGGQTDTQYFGPGTRLTVL.

The genes are TRBV20-1 and TRBJ2-7; D is undetermined. The CDR3 contains 13 residues. The ends were cut back, 1 base at V and 5 bases at J, with 12 bases in the middle. Germline V gene data show CDR1 as DFQATT and CDR2 as SNEGSKA (reference sequence). The CDR3: CSARGEGNHEQYF. CDR3 DNA sequence: TGCAGTGCTAGAGGTGAAGGGAACCACGAGCAGTACTTC.

The V gene is TRBV4-1, the J gene TRBJ1-4; no clear D. V was shortened by 0 bases and J by 6 bases, with 5 bases between the two germline ends. Germline lookup yields CDR1 MGHRA and CDR2 YSYEKL. The CDR3 runs to 13 residues. As DNA, the CDR3 is TGCGCCAGCAGCCAAGACGAGTATGAAAAACTGTTTTTT. It translates to CASSQDEYEKLFF.

This chain joins TRBV27 and TRBJ2-7, with 9 bases matching TRBD2. Per germline, CDR1 MNHEY and CDR2 SMNVEV (reference sequence). Trimming removed 8 bases from V and 3 bases from J; junction bases left unmatched: 11. This CDR3 is 15 amino acids long. The CDR3 DNA follows: TGTGCCAGCGCAATAGCGGGGGCCCTCCGCTACGAGCAGTACTTC. Translating gives CASAIAGALRYEQYF.

Comment on this clonotype: Mismatch with germline at one junction end may stem from a read error. The chain combines TRBV6-6 with TRBJ1-5; the match to TRBD1 covers 10 bases. CDR1 is MNHNY and CDR2 is SVGAGI in the germline V gene (reference sequence). The CDR3 has 16 amino acids. Written as DNA, the CDR3 is TGTGCCAGCAACCTACGACAGGGGGCGAGCAATCAGCCCCGGCATTTT. This translates into CASNLRQGASNQPRHF.

This CDR3 reads CASSLGPKQGTGANVLTF. In nucleotides, the CDR3 is TGTGCCAGCAGTTTGGGGCCTAAACAGGGGACTGGGGCCAACGTCCTGACTTTC. The chain is built from TRBV2 and TRBJ2-6; 7 nucleotides align to TRBD1. Germline-derived CDR1 and CDR2 are SNHLY and FYNNEI. CDR3 length: 18 residues. Trimming at V came to 5 bases and at J to 2 bases, leaving 12 bases not matched to a gene.

The genes are TRBV6-6 and TRBJ2-3; a weak D match, TRBD1 (5 bases). The germline gives CDR1 MNHNY, CDR2 SVGAGI (reference sequence). Between the trimmed V and J ends, which lost 2 bases and 4 bases, there was a span of 13 bases. The CDR3 is 15 amino acids. CDR3 nucleotides: TGTGCCAGCAGTTACCTTCCAGGGTCCGCAGATACGCAGTATTTT. This encodes CASSYLPGSADTQYF.

This sequence joins TRBV3-1 and TRBJ2-7, with D maybe TRBD1 (6 bases). V was shortened by 2 bases and J by 4 bases, with 12 bases between the two germline ends. CDR3 length: 14 residues. Per the germline V gene, CDR1 is LGHDT and CDR2 is YNNKEL (reference sequence). CDR3 in amino acids: CASSQRGKRYEQYF. The CDR3, as DNA: TGTGCCAGCAGCCAAAGGGGGAAACGTTACGAGCAGTACTTC.

This clonotype was seen only a few times. This rearrangement joins TRBV27 to TRBJ2-5; D not certain. CDR3 length: 13 residues. Trimming removed 5 bases from V and 11 bases from J, with 18 bases in between. Germline V gives CDR1 MNHEY, CDR2 SMNVEV (reference sequence). CDR3 bases: TGTGCCAGCAGTCCCCCAGGTCCCGTCGGGCAGTACTTC. Translation: CASSPPGPVGQYF.

The J gene is TRBJ2-7, the V gene TRBV24-1; a possible D gene is TRBD2 (5 bases). Germline CDR1 KGHDR, CDR2 SFDVKD. V gave up 4 bases and J gave up 0 bases, with 15 bases separating them. The CDR3 has 16 residues. In DNA, the CDR3 is TGTGCCACCAGTGACTCCTCGAGGGCCAGCTCCTACGAGCAGTACTTC. Translated, it gives CATSDSSRASSYEQYF.

V gene TRBV12-3 or TRBV12-4 combines with J gene TRBJ2-7; TRBD1 matches 9 bases. Unmatched junction bases numbered 16, after V lost 6 bases and J lost 10 bases. The CDR3 length is 15 residues. Written as DNA, the CDR3 is TGTGCCAGCAGACCATTTGACAGGGGGGATAAAGCCCAGTACTTC. It specifies CASRPFDRGDKAQYF.

This clonotype turned up a few times. The chain joins TRBV29-1 to TRBJ2-7, with D possibly TRBD1 on 6 matching bases. This CDR3 comprises 15 residues. Trimming left V 1 base short and J 1 base short, with 14 bases between. CDR1 is SQVTM, CDR2 ANQGSEA, per germline. In nucleotides, the CDR3 is TGCAGCGTTGAAGGGGTGGGGGCTAGGTCCTACGAGCAGTACTTC. Its translation is CSVEGVGARSYEQYF.

This clonotype was observed a handful of times. The chain joins TRBV9 to TRBJ2-5; D is unresolved. The J call may not be correct, given that the DNA end is closer to TRBJ2-7. Germline V lookup: CDR1 SGDLS, CDR2 YYNGEE. CDR3 length equals 12 residues. This chain's CDR3 is CASGEKRLEQYF. In nucleotides, the CDR3 is TGTGCCAGCGGCGAGAAGCGTCTCGAGCAGTACTTC.

This clonotype was seen only a few times. V gene TRBV20-1 combines with J gene TRBJ1-2, with D perhaps TRBD1 (5 bases). Trimming took 0 bases from V and 2 from J, leaving 10 bases between them. CDR3 length: 14 amino acids. The germline CDR1 and CDR2 sequences are DFQATT and SNEGSKA (reference sequence). CDR3 sequence reads: CSARDLSGNYGYTF. CDR3 nucleotides: TGCAGTGCTAGAGATCTATCAGGGAACTATGGCTACACCTTC.

A few counts support this clonotype. The chain joins TRBV20-1 to TRBJ2-3, with TRBD1 matching over 7 bases. From germline, CDR1 is DFQATT and CDR2 SNEGSKA (reference sequence). The CDR3 contains 13 residues. With 3 bases clipped from V and 6 bases from J, the junction kept 6 bases outside the gene matches. The chain's CDR3 is CSASRGLGDTQYF. As DNA, the CDR3 is TGCAGTGCTAGTAGGGGGCTCGGGGATACGCAGTATTTT.

V and J are TRBV12-3 or TRBV12-4 and TRBJ1-5; D is possibly TRBD1 (6 bases). The CDR3 contains 15 residues. Trimming took 6 bases from V and 0 from J, leaving 12 bases between them. DNA for the CDR3: TGTGCCAGCAGCCCGACCAGGGGTAGCAATCAGCCCCAGCATTTT. Amino acid sequence: CASSPTRGSNQPQHF.

The chain combines TRBV20-1 with TRBJ1-6; TRBD1 is a possible D gene (6 bases). The CDR3 consists of 14 residues. Germline values: CDR1 DFQATT, CDR2 SNEGSKA (reference sequence). The V and J ends lost 1 base and 10 bases respectively, with 14 bases between them. Here the CDR3 DNA reads TGCAGTGCTAGAGCTAGGACAGAGGGCTCACCCCTCCACTTT. Amino acid sequence: CSARARTEGSPLHF.

This clonotype was counted a few times. The genes are TRBV7-9 and TRBJ1-2, with 9 bases that match TRBD1. Germline CDR1 SEHNR, CDR2 FQNEAQ (reference sequence). Unmatched junction bases numbered 15, after V lost 5 bases and J lost 8 bases. The CDR3 contains 16 residues. Written as DNA, the CDR3 is TGTGCCAGCAGCCAACCCCTCACAGGGGGCGGTTTCGGCTACACCTTC. Protein sequence: CASSQPLTGGGFGYTF.

In its sample, this clonotype was seen a few times. V and J are TRBV28 and TRBJ2-3, with 8 nucleotides matching TRBD2. This CDR3 has 14 amino acids. With V trimmed by 6 bases and J by 3 bases, 5 bases remained unmatched. CDR1 and CDR2 (germline): MDHEN, SYDVKM. The CDR3 sequence is CASSRASGTDTQYF. The CDR3 coding sequence is TGTGCCAGCAGCCGGGCTAGCGGGACAGATACGCAGTATTTT.

This clonotype was detected only a few times. This chain links TRBV7-2 with TRBJ2-5; unclear D gene. The germline gives CDR1 SGHTA, CDR2 FQGNSA. Between the trimmed V and J ends, which lost 0 bases and 1 base, there was a span of 9 bases. The CDR3 is 15 amino acids. CDR3 in amino acids: CASSLARQIQETQYF. The CDR3 DNA follows: TGTGCCAGCAGCTTAGCGCGGCAGATCCAAGAGACCCAGTACTTC.